This is a list of T cell receptor beta chains from one sample in a study of PD-1 blockade in classical Hodgkin lymphoma. Sequenced by immunoSEQ multiplex PCR; TCRdb stores in-frame clones only, minus some. The data hold roughly 150,000 clones, with under 85% observed a single time. The source was peripheral blood mononuclear cells (PBMCs), collected before the second cycle of nivolumab. All receptors come from a human donor with classical Hodgkin lymphoma. CDR3s leave out the opening cysteine and the closing phenylalanine or tryptophan. D genes are given only for firm matches.

j_call: TRBJ1-4
d_call: TRBD1
v_call: TRBV7-9
cdr3_aa: ASSVRPGTGGEKLF

j_call: TRBJ2-5
d_call: TRBD1
v_call: TRBV10-3
cdr3_aa: AISTGTAQETQY

j_call: TRBJ1-2
d_call: TRBD1
v_call: TRBV10-3
cdr3_aa: AISETGDRVGYT

j_call: TRBJ1-1
d_call: TRBD1
v_call: TRBV19
cdr3_aa: ASSLRTGVNTEAF

j_call: TRBJ2-2
d_call: TRBD2
v_call: TRBV5-4
cdr3_aa: ASSLLAGDTGELF

j_call: TRBJ2-5
d_call: .
v_call: TRBV28
cdr3_aa: ASSPRVGETQY

j_call: TRBJ2-7
d_call: .
v_call: TRBV18
cdr3_aa: ASSPPGGSYEQY

j_call: TRBJ2-1
d_call: .
v_call: TRBV29-1
cdr3_aa: SVEASALWVEQF

j_call: TRBJ2-3
d_call: .
v_call: TRBV9
cdr3_aa: ASSVAQGGTDTQY

j_call: TRBJ2-7
d_call: .
v_call: TRBV6-6
cdr3_aa: ASSYKPGSYEQY

j_call: TRBJ2-5
d_call: .
v_call: TRBV9
cdr3_aa: ASSVDSQETQY

j_call: TRBJ2-2
d_call: .
v_call: TRBV7-9
cdr3_aa: ASSLSRNTGELF

j_call: TRBJ2-7
d_call: TRBD1
v_call: TRBV18
cdr3_aa: ASSPPGPGGYEQY

j_call: TRBJ2-7
d_call: .
v_call: TRBV6-6
cdr3_aa: ASRILTGGYEQY

j_call: TRBJ2-5
d_call: TRBD1
v_call: TRBV18
cdr3_aa: ASSRQGQETQY

j_call: TRBJ1-2
d_call: .
v_call: TRBV28
cdr3_aa: ASSSVAYGYT

j_call: TRBJ1-1
d_call: .
v_call: TRBV11-1
cdr3_aa: ASSLGSEAF